One T cell receptor (beta chain) is described in this entry. Its specific antigen is unknown. One base away there is no much larger clone; base qualities are not given. The germline V gene yields SNHLY for CDR1 and FYNNEI for CDR2. Reading from cysteine to phenylalanine, the CDR3 counts 14 amino acids. Solely the CDR3 DNA is kept, with 42 bases framed from the first base. V is cut by 6 bases and J by 4 bases, and the space between the germline ends is 12 bases. The sample belongs to a study of identical twins (dated by TCRdb to 2016 to 2018). Turning to the overall study: The study deep-sequenced TCR alpha and beta repertoires from monozygotic twins, unrelated adults of various ages and cord blood to test whether fetal clonotypes persist. To rule out contamination, the twin experiments were replicated at different times with different library preparation protocols. On the study overall, not on this receptor specifically: Out-of-frame TCR alpha sequences shared between twins showed an excess of low generation-probability sequences compared with coincidental sharing between unrelated individuals. Conclusions relied on cross-sectional statistical analysis, since the same donors could not be followed over many years. Fewer insertions were carried by abundant cord blood beta clonotypes; a weaker similar trend was observed in young adult naive repertoires, while no such trend was observed in memory repertoires. Out-of-frame TCR alpha sharing in monozygotic twins was systematically underestimated by recombination models, whereas sharing between unrelated individuals was in agreement with the recombination models. Zero-insertion analyses could be partly confounded by invariant T cells such as MAIT and iNKT, although diverse VJ usage argued against such confounding for most clonotypes. A weaker excess of twin sharing was found in beta out-of-frame sequences because the signal-to-noise ratio was lowered by fewer shared sequences.

Libraries came from 5' RACE. The sequencer was an Illumina HiSeq 2000. Template switching introduced a universal primer binding site; the final cDNA contained a unique molecular identifier, enabling accurate counting of TCR cDNA molecules. First-strand cDNA for TCR alpha and beta chains was synthesized from specific primers in the conserved constant-segment region. To control for contamination, every cDNA library carried two barcodes: a SMART-Mk sample barcode plus Illumina barcodes. TruSeq adapter sequences and Illumina sample barcodes were added in two successive PCR steps. TCR alpha and beta cDNA libraries were sequenced on the Illumina HiSeq platform with custom primers. The original methods were these. Unique molecular identifiers were extracted from raw reads with MiGEC, and CDR3 positions were determined with MiXCR. Recombination models were inferred per individual with the repgenHMM and IGoR tools using an EM algorithm. The tcR package in R was used for shared clonotype analysis, with sharing normalized by the product of cloneset sizes. To study raw recombination without the effects of thymic and clonal selection, out-of-frame nonproductive sequences were analyzed. TCRdb itself trimmed the public reads at Q25 with fastp, ran MiXCR and retained productive beta chains. Records with the same CDR3 protein are collapsed into one entry carrying the most frequent genes and DNA. These V and J calls originate from TCRdb's pipeline instead of the authors' own analysis. The table for this sample lists roughly 240,000 distinct CDR3 sequences; about 7% of them were counted only once. Of the sample, under 4% falls within the top ten clones.

Only healthy Caucasian donors were included. The twin cohort consisted of three pairs of female monozygotic twins, all aged about 18 to 29 years. Miltenyi CD45RO+ enrichment and human naive T-cell isolation kits were used to isolate memory (CD45RO+) and naive T cells from PBMC. This sample also appeared in a second study, on yellow fever vaccine responses in identical twins. As that second study puts it: According to the authors, the vaccine-induced T cell response in identical twins seemed to be partly convergent and partly specific to each individual. Focusing on identical twins, the study followed the T cell clones that responded to the vaccine, and did so with precision.

This clonotype originated in a woman in her late teens or twenties in good health. The V and J genes are TRBV2 and TRBJ2-2, and TRBD1 may be the D gene, going by 6 matching bases. The sequenced sample consisted of memory (CD45RO+) T cells sorted from blood. This specimen's cell subset or site label, interpreted: CD45RO+ enriched T cells. The nucleotides are TGTGCCAGCAGCCGCCGGGACACCACCGGGGAGCTGTTTTTT. Its coded protein is CASSRRDTTGELFF.